These 23 T cell receptor beta chains were all obtained from the same sample, sequenced in a study of shared clonotypes between healthy human individuals. Sequencing used immunoSEQ multiplex PCR; TCRdb keeps in-frame clones, though not all of them. The sample has roughly 1.4 million clones, 98% to 99% seen once; the top ten hold 0.36%. The specimen sequenced was naive CD4+ T cells sorted from blood. Subset reported: CD45RA+ positively selected. These receptors all stem from a man aged 25-40 years in good health.

The V call is TRBV7-9, the J call TRBJ2-1, with no clear D. Trimming took 5 bases from V and 7 from J, leaving 18 bases between them. CDR1 is SEHNR and CDR2 is FQNEAQ in the germline V gene (reference sequence). This CDR3 is 15 amino acids long. DNA for the CDR3: TGTGCCAGCAGCGCCCCGAGGAGCGTCGGAAATGAGCAGTTCTTC. Translating gives CASSAPRSVGNEQFF.

The chain carries TRBV28 and TRBJ1-1; D uncertain. Germline loops: CDR1 MDHEN, CDR2 SYDVKM. Trimming shortened V by 9 bases and J by 6 bases, and 11 bases separated the two germline ends. The CDR3 extends over 11 amino acids. As DNA, the CDR3 is TGTGCCAGTGGGGAGGTGGCTGAAGCTTTCTTT. This sequence encodes CASGEVAEAFF.

With regard to this clone: The same CDR3 can be traced to other DNA sequences in this sample. J is TRBJ1-3 and V is TRBV6-1; D unclear. Trimming cost V 2 bases and J 1 base, with 6 bases left between them. The CDR3 is 14 amino acids. The germline V gene has CDR1 MNHNS and CDR2 SASEGT. The chain's CDR3 is CASSERSSGNTIYF. The DNA for the CDR3 is TGTGCCAGCAGTGAAAGGTCGTCTGGAAACACCATATATTTT.

The gene calls are TRBV27 and TRBJ1-5, with 7 positions matching TRBD1. Germline V gene lookup returns CDR1 MNHEY and CDR2 SMNVEV (reference sequence). With 1 base clipped from V and 7 bases from J, the junction kept 10 bases outside the gene matches. The length of the CDR3 is 16 residues. CDR3 nucleotide sequence: TGTGCCAGCAGTTTATTGGCCCAGGGGGTAAGGCAGCCCCAGCATTTT. It codes for CASSLLAQGVRQPQHF.

CDR3 nucleotides: TGTGCCAGCAGCTTAGAGGGAGGGGGCAATGAGCAGTTCTTC. It specifies CASSLEGGGNEQFF. V is TRBV11-2 and J is TRBJ2-1; D might be TRBD2 (7 bases). From germline, CDR1 is SGHAT and CDR2 FQNNGV. The CDR3 extends over 14 amino acids. The ends were cut back, 0 bases at V and 6 bases at J, with 9 bases in the middle.

Comments on this clone: Other nucleotide sequences in the sample specify the same CDR3. The V call is TRBV5-1, the J call TRBJ2-7; 9 nucleotides agree with TRBD1. Germline CDR1 is SGHRS and CDR2 is YFSETQ. There are 14 residues in the CDR3. V lost 1 base and J lost 2; bases outside the gene matches: 1. CDR3 loop: CASSLRTGAYEQYF. The CDR3 DNA reads TGCGCCAGCAGCTTGAGGACAGGGGCCTACGAGCAGTACTTC.

This rearrangement joins TRBV7-9 to TRBJ2-7; 10 bases map to TRBD2. The V gene's germline CDR1 is SEHNR and CDR2 FQNEAQ (reference sequence). J was trimmed by 6 bases and V by 1 base; bases with no gene match: 6. This CDR3 is 15 amino acids long. The CDR3 here is CASSLVSGRLGEQYF. CDR3 nucleotide sequence: TGTGCCAGCAGCTTAGTTAGCGGGAGGCTCGGCGAGCAGTACTTC.

The chain is built from TRBV29-1 and TRBJ2-5; tentatively, D is TRBD2 (6 bases). Trimming took off 7 bases at V and 3 bases at J, with 21 bases between the two ends. The germline V gene encodes CDR1 SQVTM and CDR2 ANQGSEA. CDR3 length: 15 amino acids. This CDR3 reads CSARKDWREEETQYF. The CDR3 bases are TGCAGCGCCAGAAAGGACTGGAGGGAGGAAGAGACCCAGTACTTC.

This chain connects TRBV29-1 to TRBJ2-6; either TRBD1 or TRBD2 may fit D (6 bases each). Looked up from germline, CDR1 is SQVTM and CDR2 is ANQGSEA. V was trimmed by 4 bases and J by 3 bases, leaving 13 bases between them. This CDR3 has 15 amino acids. The CDR3 sequence: CSVVGGKRGANVLTF. In DNA form, the CDR3 reads TGCAGCGTTGTGGGGGGCAAGCGTGGGGCCAACGTCCTGACTTTC.

This clone came up once. The chain joins TRBV2 to TRBJ2-2, with TRBD2 matching 12 bases. The CDR3 length is 17 residues. Germline values: CDR1 SNHLY, CDR2 FYNNEI. J lost 7 bases, V lost 3 bases, and 9 bases had no gene match. DNA for the CDR3: TGTGCCAGCAGTGAGACTAGCGGGAGACTACTAGGCGGGGAGCTGTTTTTT. Amino acid sequence: CASSETSGRLLGGELFF. Variable domain in full (rest from reference TRBV2 and TRBJ2-2): EPEVTQTPSHQVTQMGQEVILRCVPISNHLYFYWYRQILGQKVEFLVSFYNNEISEKSEIFDDQFSVERPDGSNFTLKIRSTKLEDSAMYFCASSETSGRLLGGELFFGEGSRLTVL.

As concerns this clone: The identical CDR3 is also encoded by other nucleotide sequences in the sample. This chain connects TRBV9 to TRBJ2-7, with 9 bases matching TRBD2. There are 14 residues in the CDR3. With 2 bases clipped from V and 4 bases from J, the junction kept 4 bases outside the gene matches. In germline, CDR1 is SGDLS, CDR2 YYNGEE. CDR3 protein: CASSVLAGPYEQYF. CDR3 in DNA: TGTGCCAGCAGCGTCCTAGCGGGACCTTACGAGCAGTACTTC.

On this clone: The same CDR3 arises from other DNA sequences in this sample as well. The V and J genes are TRBV4-1 and TRBJ1-5; possibly TRBD1 for D (5 bases). Germline CDR1 is MGHRA and CDR2 is YSYEKL. V lost 3 bases, J lost 3 bases, and 9 bases lay in between. This CDR3 comprises 14 residues. The DNA for the CDR3 is TGCGCCAGCAGCCACCCAGGGCCCAATCAGCCCCAGCATTTT. As protein: CASSHPGPNQPQHF.

The gene calls are TRBV27 and TRBJ2-7; no definite D call. The ends were cut back, 4 bases at V and 6 bases at J, with 7 bases in the middle. This CDR3 is built from 11 residues. Germline V gene lookup returns CDR1 MNHEY and CDR2 SMNVEV (reference sequence). The CDR3 region is CASSWLGEQYF. The DNA of the CDR3 is TGTGCCAGCAGTTGGTTGGGCGAGCAGTACTTC.

The J gene is TRBJ2-7, the V gene TRBV2; D gene uncertain. Germline lookup yields CDR1 SNHLY and CDR2 FYNNEI. The V and J ends lost 11 bases and 2 bases respectively, with 19 bases between them. The CDR3 totals 14 residues. CDR3: CASSRRAETYEQYF. Written as DNA, the CDR3 is TGTGCCTCCAGTCGTCGGGCCGAGACCTACGAGCAGTACTTC.

This chain connects TRBV18 to TRBJ2-2; D is uncertain. Germline assignment: CDR1 KGHSH and CDR2 LQKENI. The CDR3 loop spans 14 amino acids. With 3 bases removed from V and 3 bases from J, the gap between germline ends came to 8 bases. The CDR3 spells CASSPGKYTGELFF. The CDR3 bases are TGTGCCAGCTCACCGGGCAAATACACCGGGGAGCTGTTTTTT. The complete variable domain, with remaining parts taken from reference TRBV18 and TRBJ2-2, reads NAGVMQNPRHLVRRRGQEARLRCSPMKGHSHVYWYRQLPEEGLKFMVYLQKENIIDESGMPKERFSAEFPKEGPSILRIQQVVRGDSAAYFCASSPGKYTGELFFGEGSRLTVL.

CDR3 protein: CASSRSGPGSYEQYF. In DNA, the CDR3 is TGTGCCAGCAGCCGAAGCGGACCGGGCTCCTACGAGCAGTACTTC. The rearrangement links TRBV7-2 to TRBJ2-7; maybe TRBD2 (5 bases). Trimming stripped 5 bases from V and 0 bases from J, with 14 bases between. The CDR3 extends over 15 amino acids. Germline lookup yields CDR1 SGHTA and CDR2 FQGNSA.

The chain is built from TRBV11-3 and TRBJ2-2, with 11 nucleotides matching TRBD2. Germline CDR1 and CDR2: SGHNT and YENEEA. V lost 2 bases and J lost 7; bases outside the gene matches: 6. This CDR3 region has 16 residues. The CDR3 DNA sequence: TGTGCCAGCAGCTTAAGTCTAGCGGGAGGCGTCGGGGAGCTGTTTTTT. This translates into CASSLSLAGGVGELFF.

The chain links TRBV5-4 to TRBJ2-1; TRBD2 matches at 10 bases. The CDR3 is 15 amino acids. The germline CDR1 and CDR2 sequences are SGHNT and YYREEE (reference sequence). The ends lost 4 bases at V and 2 bases at J; junction bases unmatched: 3. The chain's CDR3 is CASSPSGRAYNEQFF. The CDR3 DNA is TGTGCCAGCAGCCCAAGCGGGAGGGCCTACAATGAGCAGTTCTTC.

This chain links TRBV7-2 with TRBJ2-3, with D possibly being TRBD1 (5 bases). Germline V gives CDR1 SGHTA, CDR2 FQGNSA. The CDR3 covers 14 residues. V was shortened by 1 base and J by 9 bases, with 14 bases between the two germline ends. The CDR3 DNA reads as TGTGCCAGCAGCTTAGTCGGCAGGGATGGCACGCAGTATTTT. Protein: CASSLVGRDGTQYF. Filled out from reference TRBV7-2 and TRBJ2-3, the complete variable domain reads GAGVSQSPSNKVTEKGKDVELRCDPISGHTALYWYRQSLGQGLEFLIYFQGNSAPDKSGLPSDRFSAERTGGSVSTLTIQRTQQEDSAVYLCASSLVGRDGTQYFGPGTRLTVL.

V usage is TRBV7-2 and J usage is TRBJ2-1; possible D gene TRBD2, 6 bases. The CDR3 has 15 residues. Looked up from germline, CDR1 is SGHTA and CDR2 is FQGNSA. V lost 4 bases, J lost 5 bases, and 15 bases lay in between. CDR3: CASSSELAGHNEQFF. The CDR3 DNA follows: TGTGCCAGCAGCTCCGAATTGGCGGGACACAATGAGCAGTTCTTC.

This rearrangement joins TRBV4-1 to TRBJ2-7, with D perhaps being TRBD1 or TRBD2 (5 bases each). With 4 bases removed from V and 1 base from J, the gap between germline ends came to 11 bases. The CDR3 extends over 14 amino acids. The germline V gene encodes CDR1 MGHRA and CDR2 YSYEKL. The CDR3 DNA reads as TGCGCCAGCAGCCGGGACGAGTTATCCTACGAGCAGTACTTC. Protein product: CASSRDELSYEQYF.

The chain uses TRBV11-2 and TRBJ2-5, with TRBD2 matching 14 bases. The CDR3 consists of 15 residues. V lost 5 bases to trimming and J lost 4 bases; unmatched junction nucleotides: 3. Germline V gives CDR1 SGHAT, CDR2 FQNNGV. This CDR3 is CASSIGLAGGETQYF. In DNA, the CDR3 is TGTGCCAGCAGCATTGGACTAGCGGGAGGAGAGACCCAGTACTTC.

CDR3 region: CASSLFGPRNNEQFF. In DNA form, the CDR3 reads TGTGCCAGCAGTTTATTCGGTCCAAGGAACAATGAGCAGTTCTTC. V and J are TRBV28 and TRBJ2-1; no clear D. Germline CDR1 MDHEN, CDR2 SYDVKM. Trimming shortened V by 1 base and J by 5 bases, and 12 bases separated the two germline ends. The CDR3 has 15 amino acids. The variable domain in full, with the rest retrieved from reference TRBV28 and TRBJ2-1, is DVKVTQSSRYLVKRTGEKVFLECVQDMDHENMFWYRQDPGLGLRLIYFSYDVKMKEKGDIPEGYSVSREKKERFSLILESASTNQTSMYLCASSLFGPRNNEQFFGPGTRLTVL.